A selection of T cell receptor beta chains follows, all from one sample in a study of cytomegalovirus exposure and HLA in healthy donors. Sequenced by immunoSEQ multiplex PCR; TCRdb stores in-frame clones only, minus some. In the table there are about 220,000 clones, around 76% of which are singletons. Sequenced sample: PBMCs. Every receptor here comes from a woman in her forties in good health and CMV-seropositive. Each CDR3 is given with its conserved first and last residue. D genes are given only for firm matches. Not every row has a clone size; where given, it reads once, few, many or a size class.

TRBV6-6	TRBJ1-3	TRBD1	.	TGTGCCAGCAGTCCCGGAGGGGGCAGAAACACCATATATTTT	CASSPGGGRNTIYF
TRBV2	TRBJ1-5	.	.	TGTGCCAGCAGTGTTACCACAGCCAATCAGCCCCAGCATTTT	CASSVTTANQPQHF
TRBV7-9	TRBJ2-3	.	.	TGTGCCAGCAGCCCCTTAGCCACTAGTCTGAGCACAGATACGCAGTATTTT	CASSPLATSLSTDTQYF
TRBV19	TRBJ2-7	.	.	TGTGCCAGTAGCCCCGGGGGCGGGGGACCCTACGAGCAGTACTTC	CASSPGGGGPYEQYF
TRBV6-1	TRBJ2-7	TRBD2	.	TGTGCCAGCAGTGCGGGACTAGCTCCTCGGGGCGAGCAGTACTTC	CASSAGLAPRGEQYF
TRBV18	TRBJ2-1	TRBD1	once	TGTGCCAGCTCACCGGACAGGGCCCATGAGCAGTTCTTC	CASSPDRAHEQFF
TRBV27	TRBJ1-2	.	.	TGTGCCAGCAGTTTATTCCCACCTCGGGGGGGATATGGCTACACCTTC	CASSLFPPRGGYGYTF
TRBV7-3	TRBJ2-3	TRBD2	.	TGTGCCAGCAGCTTAGGTCTAGCGGGGACCACAGATACGCAGTATTTT	CASSLGLAGTTDTQYF
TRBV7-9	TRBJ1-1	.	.	TGTTCCAGCAGCTTAGACGTCAGGGCGAACACTGAAGCTTTCTTT	CSSSLDVRANTEAFF
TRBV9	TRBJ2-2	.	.	TGTGCCAGCAGCGTAGTAGCTAGTCTTGCCGGGGAGCTGTTTTTT	CASSVVASLAGELFF
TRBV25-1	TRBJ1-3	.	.	TGTGCCACCGCTCGACCTGGGCTGGGAAACACCATATATTTT	CATARPGLGNTIYF
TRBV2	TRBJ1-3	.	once	TGTGCCAGCAGTGACGGGTTCTCTGGAAACACCATATATTTT	CASSDGFSGNTIYF
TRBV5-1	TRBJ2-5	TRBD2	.	TGCGCCAGCAGCCCTACTCTAGCGGGGGAAGAGACCCAGTACTTC	CASSPTLAGEETQYF
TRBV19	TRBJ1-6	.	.	TGTGCCAGTAGAAACAGCTGGGGCAATTCACCCCTCCACTTT	CASRNSWGNSPLHF
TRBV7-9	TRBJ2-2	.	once	TGTGCCAGCAGCCCCCAGTCCGCGAACACCGGGGAGCTGTTTTTT	CASSPQSANTGELFF
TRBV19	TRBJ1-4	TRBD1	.	TGTGCCAGTAGTACACAGGGGGCAACTAATGAAAAACTGTTTTTT	CASSTQGATNEKLFF
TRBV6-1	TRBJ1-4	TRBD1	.	TGTGCCAGCAGTAAAGGGACAGGGGAAGGTGAAAAACTGTTTTTT	CASSKGTGEGEKLFF
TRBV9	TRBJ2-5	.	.	TGTGCCAGCAGCGCTAGTCTAGGACACGACCAAGAGACCCAGTACTTC	CASSASLGHDQETQYF
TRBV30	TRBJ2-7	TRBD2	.	TGTGCCTGGAGTGTACGACTAGCGGGAGGGCCTTCGTTCTACGAGCAGTACTTC	CAWSVRLAGGPSFYEQYF
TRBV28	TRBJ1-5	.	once	TGTGCCAGCAGAATCATACGGGGGGGTAGCAATCAGCCCCAGCATTTT	CASRIIRGGSNQPQHF
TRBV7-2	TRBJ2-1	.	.	TGTGCCAGCAGCTTAGGGGGAAAAGGGAGTGAGCAGTTCTTC	CASSLGGKGSEQFF
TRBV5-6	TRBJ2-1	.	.	TGTGCCAGCAGCTACTTACAGCACAATGAGCAGTTCTTC	CASSYLQHNEQFF
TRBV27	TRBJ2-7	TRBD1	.	TGTGCCAGCAGTTTACAGGGGGTGGCCTCCTACGAGCAGTACTTC	CASSLQGVASYEQYF
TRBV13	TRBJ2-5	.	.	TGTGCCAGCAGCTTAAACTATGATGAGACCCAGTACTTC	CASSLNYDETQYF
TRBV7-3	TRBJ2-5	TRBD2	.	TGTGCCAGCAGCCCGGGACTAGCGGGGCAAGAGACCCAGTACTTC	CASSPGLAGQETQYF
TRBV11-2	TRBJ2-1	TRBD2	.	TGTGCCAGCAGCTCTATAGGACTAGCGGGAGGTAGTGAGCAGTTCTTC	CASSSIGLAGGSEQFF
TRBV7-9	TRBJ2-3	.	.	TGTGCCAGCAGCCTCCCCCCGCGACTAGGCGACACGCAGTATTTT	CASSLPPRLGDTQYF
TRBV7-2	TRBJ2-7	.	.	TGTGCCAGCAGCGCGTTCGGGAGCTTCTACGAGCAGTACTTC	CASSAFGSFYEQYF
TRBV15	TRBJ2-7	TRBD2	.	TGTGCCACCAGCAGTGCCCTAGCGGGAAGCTCCTACGAGCAGTACTTC	CATSSALAGSSYEQYF
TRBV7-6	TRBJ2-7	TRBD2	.	TGTGCCAGCAGCCCAGAAATAGGACTAGCGGGGGAAATGTACGAGCAGTACTTC	CASSPEIGLAGEMYEQYF
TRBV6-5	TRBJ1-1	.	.	TGTGCCAGCCTTCTCCAGACTGGTCTGAACACTGAAGCTTTCTTT	CASLLQTGLNTEAFF
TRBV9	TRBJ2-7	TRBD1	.	TGTGCCAGCAGCGTACAGGGGGAGAAGGACGAGCAGTACTTC	CASSVQGEKDEQYF
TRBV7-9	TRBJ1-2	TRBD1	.	TGTTCCAGCAGCCTAAACGGACAGGGGAATGGCTACACCTTC	CSSSLNGQGNGYTF
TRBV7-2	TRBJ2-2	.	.	TGTGCCAGCAGCCTCCGAGAGGGCCGCACCGGGGAGCTGTTTTTT	CASSLREGRTGELFF
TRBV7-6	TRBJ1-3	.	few	TGTGCCAGCAGCTTAGCGAAACAGGCGACAAGCTCTGGAAACACCATATATTTT	CASSLAKQATSSGNTIYF
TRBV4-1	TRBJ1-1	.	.	TGCGCCAGCAGCCAAGGATTTCAGGGGATTGGGACTGAAGCTTTCTTT	CASSQGFQGIGTEAFF
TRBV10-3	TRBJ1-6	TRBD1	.	TGTGCCATCAAAGTGGGACAGAACCTCAATTCACCCCTCCACTTT	CAIKVGQNLNSPLHF
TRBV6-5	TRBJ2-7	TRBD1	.	TGTGCCAGCAGCGCAGGGGGTTTGGGCGAGCAGTACTTC	CASSAGGLGEQYF
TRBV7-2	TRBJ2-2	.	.	TGTGCCAGCAGGGGACTGAACACCGGGGAGCTGTTTTTT	CASRGLNTGELFF
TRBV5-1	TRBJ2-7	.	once	TGCGCCAGCAGCTTGGCTCAGGGTGCCTACGAGCAGTACTTC	CASSLAQGAYEQYF
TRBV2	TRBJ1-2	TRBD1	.	TGTGCCAGCAGTACGACAGGGGTTAACTATGGCTACACCTTC	CASSTTGVNYGYTF
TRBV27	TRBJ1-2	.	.	TGTGCCAGCAGTTTTGCGTCGGGGGTCTTGGCTGGCTACACCTTC	CASSFASGVLAGYTF
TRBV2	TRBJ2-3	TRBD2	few	TGTGCCAGCAGCGTCGGGACTAGAAGCACAGATACGCAGTATTTT	CASSVGTRSTDTQYF
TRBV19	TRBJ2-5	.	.	TGTGCCAGTAGTATGGGCGGGACCACCCAAGAGACCCAGTACTTC	CASSMGGTTQETQYF
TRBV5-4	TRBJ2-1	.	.	TGTGCCAGCAGCTTGGACAGTCGCTCCTACAATGAGCAGTTCTTC	CASSLDSRSYNEQFF
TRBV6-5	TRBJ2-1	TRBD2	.	TGTGCCACCCACGGGGGGAGGAATGAGCAGTTCTTC	CATHGGRNEQFF
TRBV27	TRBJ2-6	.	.	TGTGCCAGCAGCATGGGGGGACAGTCTGGGGCCAACGTCCTGACTTTC	CASSMGGQSGANVLTF
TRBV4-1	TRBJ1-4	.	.	TGCGCCAGCAGCCACTCGCAGCGGGCTGAAAAACTGTTTTTT	CASSHSQRAEKLFF
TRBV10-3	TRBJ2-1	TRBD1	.	TGTGCCATCAGAACAGGGGTGGGTAATGAGCAGTTCTTC	CAIRTGVGNEQFF
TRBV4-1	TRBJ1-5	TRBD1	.	TGCGCCAGCAGCCCCGGTGGACAGGGGGCTGGCAATCAGCCCCAGCATTTT	CASSPGGQGAGNQPQHF
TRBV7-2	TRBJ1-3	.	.	TGTGCCAGCAGCACCAGGGCAGCTGGAAACACCATATATTTT	CASSTRAAGNTIYF
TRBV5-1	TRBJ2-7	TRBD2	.	TGCGCCAGCAGCTTGGAGGCGGGGGACTCCTACGAGCAGTACTTC	CASSLEAGDSYEQYF
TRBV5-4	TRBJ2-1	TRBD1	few	TGTGCCAGCAGCTCAGAACCGGGACAGGGGGCCTATGAGCAGTTCTTC	CASSSEPGQGAYEQFF
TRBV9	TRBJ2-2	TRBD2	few	TGTGCCAGCAGCGTAAGGCTAGCGGGGAACACCGGGGAGCTGTTTTTT	CASSVRLAGNTGELFF
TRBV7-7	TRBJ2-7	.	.	TGTGCCAGCAGCCACGGACAGAAAGATAGCGAGCAGTACTTC	CASSHGQKDSEQYF
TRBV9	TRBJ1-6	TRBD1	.	TGTGCCAGCAGCGCCGGGACAGGGGATTCACCCCTCCACTTT	CASSAGTGDSPLHF